The next 27 T cell receptor beta chains were all read from a single sample in a study of response to subunit inactivated influenza vaccine. Each CDR3 protein gets one entry after TCRdb re-called the RT-PCR reads with MiXCR. The sample holds around 250,000 distinct CDR3 sequences, about 12% seen once. Here the sequenced sample was non-naive T cells sorted from PBMCs, taken 14 to 15 days before vaccination. These receptors came from a man aged 45-65 years who received an inactivated influenza vaccine.

In its sample, this clonotype was seen a few times. The CDR3 bases are TGTGCCAGCAGTTTAGTACAGGAGAACACTGAAGCTTTCTTT. Encoded protein: CASSLVQENTEAFF. The chain joins TRBV12-3 or TRBV12-4 to TRBJ1-1, with a tentative D call TRBD1 (5 bases). V was cut by 1 base and J by 1 base, with 7 bases left in between. This CDR3 region has 14 residues.

The table lists this clonotype with many counts. Written as DNA, the CDR3 is TGTGCCAGCAGTCAGGGACTAGCGGGGATCAGCTCCTACAATGAGCAGTTCTTC. It yields the protein CASSQGLAGISSYNEQFF. The chain has TRBV6-2 or TRBV6-3 and TRBJ2-1; the match to TRBD2 covers 13 bases. The CDR3 consists of 18 residues. Germline CDR1 reads MNHEY; CDR2 reads SVGEGT. The J segment lost 0 bases and the V segment lost 5 bases, leaving 7 bases of the junction unmatched.

In its sample, this clonotype was seen many times. V gene TRBV27 combines with J gene TRBJ2-7, with D possibly TRBD1 on 5 matching bases. The V gene's germline CDR1 is MNHEY and CDR2 SMNVEV (reference sequence). Trimming shortened V by 2 bases and J by 1 base, and 12 bases separated the two germline ends. The CDR3 extends over 15 amino acids. CDR3 nucleotide sequence: TGTGCCAGCAGTTTACTGGCAGGGAATTCCTACGAGCAGTACTTC. Protein: CASSLLAGNSYEQYF.

This clonotype showed up many times. The gene calls are TRBV12-3 or TRBV12-4 and TRBJ1-3; D ambiguous. The CDR3 covers 14 residues. V was cut by 10 bases and J by 2 bases, with 15 bases left in between. This CDR3 is CATQEGVPGNTIYF. The CDR3 DNA reads TGTGCCACTCAGGAGGGAGTACCTGGAAACACCATATATTTT.

CDR3 in amino acids: CASSLRAQKGTGELFF. The DNA of the CDR3 is TGTGCCAGCAGTCTCAGGGCTCAAAAGGGGACCGGGGAGCTGTTTTTT. The rearrangement joins TRBV6-1 to TRBJ2-2; D is possibly TRBD1 (5 bases). V lost 5 bases and J lost 5, with 18 bases in between. CDR1 and CDR2 (germline): MNHNS, SASEGT. This CDR3 spans 16 amino acids.

This clonotype was counted ten times or more. The chain recombines TRBV10-3 with TRBJ1-1, with 8 bases lining up with TRBD1. CDR1 and CDR2 from the germline V gene are ENHRY and SYGVKD. Trimming took 7 bases from V and 7 from J; bases not matched to a gene: 8. There are 13 residues in the CDR3. CDR3 nucleotides: TGTGCCATCAAGTTGGACAGGGAACTTGAAGCTTTCTTT. It encodes CAIKLDRELEAFF.

This sequence joins TRBV5-1 and TRBJ2-1, with TRBD1 matching over 11 bases. This CDR3 region has 15 residues. J was trimmed by 6 bases and V by 4 bases; bases with no gene match: 6. Germline V gives CDR1 SGHRS, CDR2 YFSETQ. CDR3 nucleotides: TGCGCCAGCAGCGAGGGACAGGGGGTTGGCAATGAGCAGTTCTTC. Translating gives CASSEGQGVGNEQFF.

With regard to this clonotype: Germline is not matched at one junction end, which may reflect a read error. The chain recombines TRBV3-1 with TRBJ2-7, with TRBD2 as a possible D gene (5 bases). CDR1 is LGHDT, CDR2 YNNKEL, per germline (reference sequence). This CDR3 contains 13 residues. The CDR3 here is CASSQSGVYEHYF. CDR3 sequence (DNA): TGTGCCAGCAGCCAATCCGGGGTCTACGAGCACTACTTC.

This clonotype was seen more than once but under ten times. The chain recombines TRBV9 with TRBJ1-5; no reliable D call. The CDR3 covers 16 residues. Germline CDR1 is SGDLS and CDR2 is YYNGEE. V dropped 0 bases and J dropped 7 bases, with 17 bases sitting between them. CDR3 residues: CASSVEVFTENQPQHF. CDR3 nucleotides: TGTGCCAGCAGCGTAGAGGTCTTTACTGAAAACCAGCCCCAGCATTTT.

The chain recombines TRBV7-9 with TRBJ2-2; maybe TRBD1 (6 bases). CDR3 length equals 15 residues. CDR1 is SEHNR, CDR2 FQNEAQ, per germline (reference sequence). Trimming took 5 bases from V and 0 from J, leaving 10 bases between them. Written as DNA, the CDR3 is TGTGCCAGCAGCATCGGACAGTCGAACACCGGGGAGCTGTTTTTT. It yields the protein CASSIGQSNTGELFF.

This clonotype was found many times. The chain couples TRBV4-3 to TRBJ2-1; perhaps TRBD2 as D (5 bases). The CDR3 consists of 16 residues. From germline, CDR1 is LGHNA and CDR2 YSLEER. Between the trimmed V and J ends, which lost 1 base and 0 bases, there was a span of 10 bases. The CDR3: CASSQAKGSSYNEQFF. The DNA for the CDR3 is TGCGCCAGCAGCCAAGCGAAAGGGAGCTCCTACAATGAGCAGTTCTTC.

This clonotype was seen repeatedly, ten times or more. The V and J genes are TRBV19 and TRBJ2-3; 8 nucleotides match TRBD1. With 4 bases clipped from V and 3 bases from J, the junction kept 3 bases outside the gene matches. The germline CDR1 and CDR2 sequences are LNHDA and SQIVND (reference sequence). The length of the CDR3 is 14 residues. CDR3 residues: CASSTGQGTDTQYF. The CDR3 DNA sequence: TGTGCCAGTAGTACCGGACAGGGAACAGATACGCAGTATTTT.

CDR3 DNA sequence: TGTGCCAGCAGCGCCGCTCCGGGACAGGGGTTTGAGCAGTACTTC. It yields the protein CASSAAPGQGFEQYF. The chain carries TRBV7-2 and TRBJ2-7, with TRBD1 identical over 10 bases. The CDR3 consists of 15 residues. The V and J ends lost 5 bases and 7 bases, in that order; junction bases with no gene match: 11. Germline V gives CDR1 SGHTA, CDR2 FQGNSA.

The rearrangement links TRBV29-1 to TRBJ2-5; the D is unclear. Germline values: CDR1 SQVTM, CDR2 ANQGSEA. The CDR3 length is 13 residues. Trimming shortened V by 0 bases and J by 0 bases, and 5 bases separated the two germline ends. The CDR3 sequence: CSVEEYNQETQYF. CDR3 DNA sequence: TGCAGCGTTGAAGAGTACAACCAAGAGACCCAGTACTTC.

There are a few counts of this clonotype. V and J are TRBV28 and TRBJ1-1; 10 bases agree with TRBD1. Losses at the gene ends were 2 bases for V and 5 bases for J; bases not matched to a gene: 2. This CDR3 has 14 residues. Germline-derived CDR1 and CDR2 are MDHEN and SYDVKM. The CDR3 loop reads CASSLGQGVTEAFF. The CDR3 DNA reads as TGTGCCAGCAGTTTAGGACAGGGGGTTACTGAAGCTTTCTTT.

This clonotype was recorded at least ten times. This chain links TRBV3-1 with TRBJ1-5; D not resolved. Between the trimmed V and J ends, which lost 2 bases and 7 bases, there was a span of 9 bases. The CDR3 has 13 residues. Germline CDR1 reads LGHDT; CDR2 reads YNNKEL (reference sequence). The CDR3 loop reads CASSQTLLQPQHF. CDR3 DNA: TGTGCCAGCAGCCAAACACTACTCCAGCCCCAGCATTTT.

This clonotype has ten or more counts. The V call is TRBV20-1, the J call TRBJ2-7; TRBD2 agrees at 10 bases. J lost 3 bases, V lost 0 bases, and 5 bases had no gene match. CDR1 and CDR2 (germline): DFQATT, SNEGSKA (reference sequence). The CDR3 has 15 amino acids. The CDR3 loop is CSARDLAGDLYEQYF. The CDR3 DNA reads TGCAGTGCTAGAGATCTAGCGGGAGATCTCTACGAGCAGTACTTC.

The chain joins TRBV5-6 to TRBJ2-7, with D tentatively TRBD2 (6 bases). Germline CDR1 reads SGHDT; CDR2 reads YYEEEE. V lost 4 bases and J 3 bases, leaving 11 bases between the germline ends. The CDR3 sequence is 13 residues long. The CDR3 sequence is CASSRELIYEQYF. CDR3 nucleotides: TGTGCCAGCAGCCGGGAGCTCATCTACGAGCAGTACTTC.

The rearrangement joins TRBV6-5 to TRBJ1-1; 9 bases map to TRBD1. This CDR3 region has 15 residues. Trimming took 0 bases from V and 5 from J; bases not matched to a gene: 4. Germline CDR1 reads MNHEY; CDR2 reads SVGAGI. In DNA form, the CDR3 reads TGTGCCAGCAGTTACTCTGGGACAGGGAAGACTGAAGCTTTCTTT. It yields the protein CASSYSGTGKTEAFF.

This clonotype was counted a single time. The gene calls are TRBV11-1 and TRBJ1-1; D is unclear. V gave up 1 base and J gave up 8 bases, with 14 bases separating them. CDR1 SGHAT and CDR2 FQDESV come from the germline V gene (reference sequence). The CDR3 consists of 14 residues. The CDR3: CASSLGRVATEAFF. In DNA, the CDR3 is TGTGCCAGCAGCTTAGGGAGGGTCGCCACGGAAGCTTTCTTT.

The V and J genes are TRBV4-3 and TRBJ2-2; no clear D. This CDR3 region has 13 residues. Per the germline V gene, CDR1 is LGHNA and CDR2 is YSLEER. V lost 3 bases, J lost 6 bases, and 8 bases lay in between. CDR3 sequence reads: CASSQANAGELFF. As DNA, the CDR3 is TGCGCCAGCAGCCAGGCAAATGCCGGGGAGCTGTTTTTT.

The chain joins TRBV7-2 to TRBJ2-5; TRBD1 matches at 8 bases. The J segment lost 8 bases and the V segment lost 1 base, leaving 3 bases of the junction unmatched. The CDR3 extends over 13 amino acids. Germline V gene lookup returns CDR1 SGHTA and CDR2 FQGNSA. The CDR3 loop reads CASSLGGQATQYF. The CDR3 nucleotides read TGTGCCAGCAGCTTAGGGGGACAGGCTACCCAGTACTTC. The entire variable domain, with the rest obtained from reference TRBV7-2 and TRBJ2-5, is as follows: GAGVSQSPSNKVTEKGKDVELRCDPISGHTALYWYRQSLGQGLEFLIYFQGNSAPDKSGLPSDRFSAERTGGSVSTLTIQRTQQEDSAVYLCASSLGGQATQYFGPGTRLLVL.

V usage is TRBV11-2 and J usage is TRBJ2-1; 13 nucleotides line up with TRBD2. This CDR3 contains 17 residues. J was trimmed by 0 bases and V by 5 bases; bases with no gene match: 4. From germline, CDR1 is SGHAT and CDR2 FQNNGV. CDR3 residues: CASSRGTSGNSYNEQFF. The CDR3 coding sequence is TGTGCCAGCAGCCGAGGGACTAGCGGGAACTCCTACAATGAGCAGTTCTTC.

This clonotype was detected a few times. This rearrangement joins TRBV19 to TRBJ2-3; 8 bases fit TRBD2. The CDR3 spans 17 residues. The germline gives CDR1 LNHDA, CDR2 SQIVND (reference sequence). J was trimmed by 2 bases and V by 3 bases; bases with no gene match: 10. The CDR3 reads CASSMKPGLVYTDTQYF. The CDR3 nucleotides are TGTGCCAGTAGTATGAAGCCGGGACTAGTATACACAGATACGCAGTATTTT. The entire variable domain, with the rest obtained from reference TRBV19 and TRBJ2-3, is as follows: DGGITQSPKYLFRKEGQNVTLSCEQNLNHDAMYWYRQDPGQGLRLIYYSQIVNDFQKGDIAEGYSVSREKKESFPLTVTSAQKNPTAFYLCASSMKPGLVYTDTQYFGPGTRLTVL.

This clonotype was picked up a small number of times. The chain couples TRBV6-1 to TRBJ2-1; tentatively, D is TRBD2 (6 bases). Germline V gene lookup returns CDR1 MNHNS and CDR2 SASEGT. The CDR3 sequence is 13 residues long. V lost 8 bases and J lost 15, with 23 bases in between. CDR3 in DNA: TGTGCCAGCCGAAGGGACTTTCGCGGGCGAGCGTTCTTC. Its translation is CASRRDFRGRAFF.

V usage is TRBV6-5 and J usage is TRBJ2-1; 15 positions agree with TRBD2. Looked up from germline, CDR1 is MNHEY and CDR2 is SVGAGI. J was trimmed by 7 bases and V by 2 bases; bases with no gene match: 6. The CDR3 is 17 amino acids. The CDR3 nucleotides read TGTGCCAGCAGTTACCCCGCCGGGACTAGCGGGGGGAATGAGCAGTTCTTC. It specifies CASSYPAGTSGGNEQFF.

This clonotype was observed many times. The genes are TRBV29-1 and TRBJ2-1; TRBD1 matches at 7 bases. Germline V gene lookup returns CDR1 SQVTM and CDR2 ANQGSEA. This CDR3 is 17 amino acids long. Unmatched junction bases numbered 19, after V lost 3 bases and J lost 8 bases. DNA for the CDR3: TGCAGCGTTGAGCAAGCTAGGGGGCGAGGGCTAATCGATGAGCAGTTCTTC. This sequence encodes CSVEQARGRGLIDEQFF.